Listed here are 8 T cell receptor beta chains from one sample, sequenced in a study of blood T cell repertoires in COVID-19. Assay used: immunoSEQ multiplex PCR; TCRdb lists only in-frame clones, some missing. Altogether nearly 300,000 clones are present, roughly nine tenths being singletons, with the ten largest covering 2.9%. Material for sequencing was PBMCs or T cells enriched from blood (not recorded which). The origin of the receptors is a woman between 50 and 59 years old who had been exposed to COVID-19.

This clone was detected once. The chain uses TRBV20-1 and TRBJ2-7; weak D call: TRBD1 (6 bases). The CDR3 consists of 14 residues. Trimming cost V 3 bases and J 2 bases, with 14 bases left between them. The V gene's germline CDR1 is DFQATT and CDR2 SNEGSKA (reference sequence). The CDR3 DNA follows: TGCAGTGCTAGTAGTGGGACAATTCCCTACGAGCAGTACTTC. Its translation: CSASSGTIPYEQYF.

The V call is TRBV2, the J call TRBJ2-3, with 10 bases identical to TRBD2. Germline CDR1 reads SNHLY; CDR2 reads FYNNEI. The CDR3 has 17 residues. V was clipped by 5 bases and J by 6 bases; unmatched bases: 14. CDR3 amino acids: CASSSLSGGLGVDTQYF. CDR3 nucleotide sequence: TGTGCCAGCAGTTCTCTTAGCGGGGGGTTGGGCGTGGATACGCAGTATTTT.

The CDR3 DNA sequence: TGTGCCAGCAGCTTAGGACAGGGGGCTTTTGAGCAGTTCTTC. Translation gives CASSLGQGAFEQFF. The V and J genes are TRBV7-8 and TRBJ2-1, with 10 bases fitting TRBD1. Germline assignment: CDR1 SGHVS and CDR2 FQNEAQ. This CDR3 is 14 amino acids long. With 1 base clipped from V and 9 bases from J, the junction kept 3 bases outside the gene matches.

Written as DNA, the CDR3 is TGTGCCAGTAGTATCGACGGGGGGACAGGGGTTAACGGGGAGCTGTTTTTT. Translation: CASSIDGGTGVNGELFF. The chain employs TRBV19 and TRBJ2-2; TRBD1 matches 10 bases. Trimming removed 3 bases from V and 7 bases from J; junction bases left unmatched: 11. The CDR3 runs 17 residues. In germline, CDR1 is LNHDA, CDR2 SQIVND (reference sequence).

A few counts support this clone. The chain carries TRBV24-1 and TRBJ1-5; 10 bases are a match to TRBD1. V shed 7 bases and J 6 bases; nucleotides not matched to a gene: 8. The CDR3 length is 15 residues. The germline V gene has CDR1 KGHDR and CDR2 SFDVKD. The CDR3 DNA follows: TGTGCCACCAGCCGCGGGACAGGGGAGCGTCAGCCCCAGCATTTT. Amino acids: CATSRGTGERQPQHF.

V gene TRBV28 combines with J gene TRBJ1-2, with a tentative D call TRBD1 (5 bases). Germline values: CDR1 MDHEN, CDR2 SYDVKM. Trimming pared 2 bases from V and 7 bases from J, leaving 14 bases between. The CDR3 is 14 residues long. CDR3 in amino acids: CASSLTASGFGYTF. CDR3 DNA: TGTGCCAGCAGTTTAACGGCGTCAGGGTTTGGCTACACCTTC.

The chain employs TRBV28 and TRBJ1-5; D remains unclear. The CDR3 totals 13 residues. Per the germline V gene, CDR1 is MDHEN and CDR2 is SYDVKM. V was clipped by 5 bases and J by 5 bases, with 10 bases between them. The CDR3 reads CASSPQWYQPQHF. CDR3 DNA: TGTGCCAGCAGTCCGCAGTGGTATCAGCCCCAGCATTTT.

The chain is built from TRBV5-4 and TRBJ1-1; D remains unclear. CDR3 size: 14 residues. Germline values: CDR1 SGHNT, CDR2 YYREEE (reference sequence). V was clipped by 3 bases and J by 3 bases, with 12 bases between them. In DNA form, the CDR3 reads TGTGCCAGCAGCTCTCGGGTGGAGGACACTGAAGCTTTCTTT. The encoded protein is CASSSRVEDTEAFF.